This T cell receptor (beta chain) emerged from a study of tumor and adjacent non-tumor tissue in lung cancer. Overall study: Stage I to III disease affected roughly 10 men and about five women aged about 30 to 85.

The library came from three nested PCR rounds adapted from ARM-PCR protocols. MiXCR, applied by TCRdb to the multiplex PCR reads, yields one record per CDR3 protein. Here the sample spans 94,000 or so distinct CDR3 sequences, around 82% being singletons. RNA was extracted from bulk tissue without any cell sorting. The normal lung tissue was taken more than 3 cm from the tumor edge. Details on this clonotype: Its antigen is unknown. Its ends do not fully match the called genes, so a read error is possible.

General observations from the study: Tumor repertoires had a smaller top 100 clone share than normal lung.

CDR3 size: 14 residues. Looked up from germline, CDR1 is SGHAT and CDR2 is FQNNGV. Sequences were obtained from distant non-tumor lung tissue. The TCR sequence derives from a woman aged 45 to 65 with non-small cell lung cancer. The V call is TRBV11-2, the J call TRBJ2-1; 8 bases agree with TRBD2. CDR3 coding DNA: TGTGTCAGCAGCATAGATGGGGGGACTAGTGGGCAGTTCTTC. It yields the protein CVSSIDGGTSGQFF.